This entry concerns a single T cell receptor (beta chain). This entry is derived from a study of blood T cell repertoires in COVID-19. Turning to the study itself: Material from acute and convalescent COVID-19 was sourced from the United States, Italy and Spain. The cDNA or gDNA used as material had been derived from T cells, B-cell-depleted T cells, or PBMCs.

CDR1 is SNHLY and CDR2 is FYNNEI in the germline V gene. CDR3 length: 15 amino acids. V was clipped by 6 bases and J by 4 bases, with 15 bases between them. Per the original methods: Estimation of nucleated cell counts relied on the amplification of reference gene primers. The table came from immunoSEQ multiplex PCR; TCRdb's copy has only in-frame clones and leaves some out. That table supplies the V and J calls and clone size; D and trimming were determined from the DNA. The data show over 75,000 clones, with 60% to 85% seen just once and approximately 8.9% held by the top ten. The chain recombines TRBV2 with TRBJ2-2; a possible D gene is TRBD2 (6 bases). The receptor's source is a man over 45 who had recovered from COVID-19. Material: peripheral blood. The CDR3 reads CASRALRGSTGELFF. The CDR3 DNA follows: TGTGCCAGCAGGGCGCTTCGGGGGAGCACCGGGGAGCTGTTTTTT.